Included here is one T cell receptor beta chain sequence, with context. The antigen is undetermined. This sample is part of a study of cytomegalovirus exposure and HLA in healthy donors. Study conclusions and caveats: Most sequenced TCRs were rare (though some public TCRs occurred in many donors). The investigators catalogued 150 to 200 TCR beta chains as cytomegalovirus-associated.

The PCR made use of 60 Vbeta and 13 Jbeta primers. In the source study's methods: Approximately 12 million of the 75 million to 95 million unique TCR beta chains counted in a later analysis were shared. TCRdb's copy holds only in-frame clones and misses some; the assay was immunoSEQ multiplex PCR. The V and J calls and the clone size are those of that table, but D and trimming were determined from the DNA. In the table there are about 130,000 clones, about 81% of which are singletons. This CDR3 has 13 residues. In germline, CDR1 is GTSNPN, CDR2 SVGIG (reference sequence). V lost 1 base to trimming and J lost 8 bases, with 14 bases between them.

Sequences were obtained from PBMCs. The rearrangement joins TRBV30 to TRBJ1-2, with D possibly TRBD1 on 5 matching bases. This TCR came from a woman aged 45-65 years in good health and CMV-seropositive. CDR3: CAWSEAGMSGYTF. The CDR3 DNA reads as TGTGCCTGGAGTGAGGCAGGGATGAGCGGCTACACCTTC.